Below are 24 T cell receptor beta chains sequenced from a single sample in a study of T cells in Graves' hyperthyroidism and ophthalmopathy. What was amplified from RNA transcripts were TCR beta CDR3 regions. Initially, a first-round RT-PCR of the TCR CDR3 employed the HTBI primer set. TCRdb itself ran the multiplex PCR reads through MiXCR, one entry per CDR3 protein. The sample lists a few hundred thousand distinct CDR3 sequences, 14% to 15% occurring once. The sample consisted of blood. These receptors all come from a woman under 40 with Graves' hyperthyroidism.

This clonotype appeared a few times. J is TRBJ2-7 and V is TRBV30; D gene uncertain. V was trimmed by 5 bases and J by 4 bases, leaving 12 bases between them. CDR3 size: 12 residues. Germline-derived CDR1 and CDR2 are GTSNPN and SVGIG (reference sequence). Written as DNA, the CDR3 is TGTGCCTGGGGCCCGGGTTTTTACGAGCAGTACTTC. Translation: CAWGPGFYEQYF.

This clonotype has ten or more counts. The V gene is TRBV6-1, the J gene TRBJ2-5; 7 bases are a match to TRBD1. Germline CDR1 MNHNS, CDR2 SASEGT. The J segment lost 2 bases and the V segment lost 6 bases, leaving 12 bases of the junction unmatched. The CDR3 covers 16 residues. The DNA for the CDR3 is TGTGCCAGCAGCCCGTATTGGGACAGAGATCAAGAGACCCAGTACTTC. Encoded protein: CASSPYWDRDQETQYF.

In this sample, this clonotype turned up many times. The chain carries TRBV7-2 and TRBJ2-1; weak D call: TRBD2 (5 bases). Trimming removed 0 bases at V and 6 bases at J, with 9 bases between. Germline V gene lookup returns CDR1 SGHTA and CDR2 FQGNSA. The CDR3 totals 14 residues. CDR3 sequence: CASSLAPSINEQFF. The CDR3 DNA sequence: TGTGCCAGCAGCTTAGCGCCTAGCATCAATGAGCAGTTCTTC.

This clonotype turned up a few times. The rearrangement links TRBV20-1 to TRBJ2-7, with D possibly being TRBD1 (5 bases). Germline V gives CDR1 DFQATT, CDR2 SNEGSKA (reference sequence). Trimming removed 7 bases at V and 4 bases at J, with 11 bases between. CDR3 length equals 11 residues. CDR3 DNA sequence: TGCAGTGAGCAGGGTGGATACGAGCAGTACTTC. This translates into CSEQGGYEQYF.

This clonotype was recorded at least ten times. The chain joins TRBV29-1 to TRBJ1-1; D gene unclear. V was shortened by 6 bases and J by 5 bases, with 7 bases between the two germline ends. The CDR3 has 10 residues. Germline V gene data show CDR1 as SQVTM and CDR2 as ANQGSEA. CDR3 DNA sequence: TGCAGCGTACAGTCGACTGAAGCTTTCTTT. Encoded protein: CSVQSTEAFF. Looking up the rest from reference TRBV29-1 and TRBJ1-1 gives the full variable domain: SAVISQKPSRDICQRGTSLTIQCQVDSQVTMMFWYRQQPGQSLTLIATANQGSEATYESGFVIDKFPISRPNLTFSTLTVSNMSPEDSSIYLCSVQSTEAFFGQGTRLTVV.

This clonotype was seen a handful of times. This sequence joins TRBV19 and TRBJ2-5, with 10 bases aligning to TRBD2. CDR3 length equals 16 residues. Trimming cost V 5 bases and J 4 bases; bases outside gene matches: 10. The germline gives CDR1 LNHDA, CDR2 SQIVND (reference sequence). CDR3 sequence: CASSQLAGRRGETQYF. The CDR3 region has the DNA TGTGCCAGTAGTCAACTAGCGGGGAGAAGGGGAGAGACCCAGTACTTC.

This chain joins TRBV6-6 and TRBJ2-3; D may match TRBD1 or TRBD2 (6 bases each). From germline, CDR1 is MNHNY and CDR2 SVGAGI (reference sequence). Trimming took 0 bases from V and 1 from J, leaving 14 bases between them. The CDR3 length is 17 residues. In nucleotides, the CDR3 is TGTGCCAGCAGTTACTCACTGGGGGGCCTTGGCACAGATACGCAGTATTTT. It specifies CASSYSLGGLGTDTQYF.

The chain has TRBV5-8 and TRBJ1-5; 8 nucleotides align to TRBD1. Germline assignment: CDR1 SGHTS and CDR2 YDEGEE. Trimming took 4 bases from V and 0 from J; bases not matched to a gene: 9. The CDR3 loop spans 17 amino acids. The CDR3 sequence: CASSMGTGTNSNQPQHF. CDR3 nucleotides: TGTGCCAGCAGCATGGGGACAGGAACTAATAGCAATCAGCCCCAGCATTTT. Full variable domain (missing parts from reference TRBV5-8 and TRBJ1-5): EAGVTQSPTHLIKTRGQQATLRCSPISGHTSVYWYQQALGLGLQFLLWYDEGEERNRGNFPPRFSGRQFPNYSSELNVNALELEDSALYLCASSMGTGTNSNQPQHFGDGTRLSIL.

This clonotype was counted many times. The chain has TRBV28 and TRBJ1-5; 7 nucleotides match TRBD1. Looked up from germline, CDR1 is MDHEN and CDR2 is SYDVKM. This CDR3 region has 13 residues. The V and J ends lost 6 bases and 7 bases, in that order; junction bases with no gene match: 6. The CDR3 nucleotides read TGTGCCAGCAGAGACAGGGTTAGACAGCCCCAGCATTTT. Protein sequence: CASRDRVRQPQHF.

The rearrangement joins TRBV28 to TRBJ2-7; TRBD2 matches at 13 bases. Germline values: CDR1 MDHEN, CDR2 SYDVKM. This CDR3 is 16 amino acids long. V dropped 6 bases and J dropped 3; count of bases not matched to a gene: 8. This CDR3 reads CASRDAGTSGIYEQYF. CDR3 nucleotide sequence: TGTGCCAGCAGAGACGCCGGGACTAGCGGGATCTACGAGCAGTACTTC.

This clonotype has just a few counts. CDR3 nucleotide sequence: TGCGCCAGCAGCTTGCGGGGCGGCGTAGCGGGAGCCTCCTACAATGAGCAGTTCTTC. This sequence encodes CASSLRGGVAGASYNEQFF. The chain recombines TRBV5-1 with TRBJ2-1; TRBD2 agrees at 9 bases. J lost 0 bases, V lost 1 base, and 11 bases had no gene match. This CDR3 is 19 amino acids long. Per germline, CDR1 SGHRS and CDR2 YFSETQ.

CDR3 sequence reads: CSVESSGTSGSPADTQYF. The CDR3, as DNA: TGCAGCGTTGAATCTTCCGGGACTAGCGGGAGCCCCGCAGATACGCAGTATTTT. V and J are TRBV29-1 and TRBJ2-3; the match to TRBD2 covers 14 bases. CDR1 and CDR2 (germline): SQVTM, ANQGSEA. CDR3 length: 18 residues. Losses at the gene ends were 2 bases for V and 4 bases for J; bases not matched to a gene: 11.

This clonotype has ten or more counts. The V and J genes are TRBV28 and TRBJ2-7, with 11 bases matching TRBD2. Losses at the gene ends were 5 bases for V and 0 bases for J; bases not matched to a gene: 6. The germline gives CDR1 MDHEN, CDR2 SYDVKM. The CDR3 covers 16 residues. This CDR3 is CASSAATSGISYEQYF. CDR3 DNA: TGTGCCAGCAGTGCTGCGACTAGCGGGATCTCCTACGAGCAGTACTTC.

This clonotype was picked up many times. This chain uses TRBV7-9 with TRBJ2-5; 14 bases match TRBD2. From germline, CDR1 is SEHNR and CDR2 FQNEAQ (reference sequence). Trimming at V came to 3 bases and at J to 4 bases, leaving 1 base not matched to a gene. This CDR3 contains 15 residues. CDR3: CASSFGLAGGETQYF. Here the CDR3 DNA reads TGTGCCAGCAGCTTCGGACTAGCGGGAGGAGAGACCCAGTACTTC. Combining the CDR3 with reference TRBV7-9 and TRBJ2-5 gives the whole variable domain DTGVSQNPRHKITKRGQNVTFRCDPISEHNRLYWYRQTLGQGPEFLTYFQNEAQLEKSRLLSDRFSAERPKGSFSTLEIQRTEQGDSAMYLCASSFGLAGGETQYFGPGTRLLVL.

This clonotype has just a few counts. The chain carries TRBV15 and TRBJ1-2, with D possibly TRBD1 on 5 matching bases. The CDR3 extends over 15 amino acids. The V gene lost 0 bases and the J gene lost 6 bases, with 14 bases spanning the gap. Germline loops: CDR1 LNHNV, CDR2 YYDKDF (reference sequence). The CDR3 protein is CATSRDRAGTNGYTF. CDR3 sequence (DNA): TGTGCCACCAGCAGAGATAGGGCAGGGACGAATGGCTACACCTTC. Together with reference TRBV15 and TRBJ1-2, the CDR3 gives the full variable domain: DAMVIQNPRYQVTQFGKPVTLSCSQTLNHNVMYWYQQKSSQAPKLLFHYYDKDFNNEADTPDNFQSRRPNTSFCFLDIRSPGLGDTAMYLCATSRDRAGTNGYTFGSGTRLTVV.

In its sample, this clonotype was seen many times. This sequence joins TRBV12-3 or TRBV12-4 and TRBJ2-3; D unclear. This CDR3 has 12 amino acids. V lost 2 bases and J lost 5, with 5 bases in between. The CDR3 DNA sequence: TGTGCCAGCAGTTTATCTGTAGATACGCAGTATTTT. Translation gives CASSLSVDTQYF.

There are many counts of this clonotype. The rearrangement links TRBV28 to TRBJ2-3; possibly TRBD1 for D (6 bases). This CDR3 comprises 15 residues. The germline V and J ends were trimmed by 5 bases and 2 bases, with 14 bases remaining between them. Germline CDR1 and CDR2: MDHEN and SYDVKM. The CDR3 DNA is TGTGCCAGCAGTCTACCAGGGGAAAACACAGATACGCAGTATTTT. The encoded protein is CASSLPGENTDTQYF.

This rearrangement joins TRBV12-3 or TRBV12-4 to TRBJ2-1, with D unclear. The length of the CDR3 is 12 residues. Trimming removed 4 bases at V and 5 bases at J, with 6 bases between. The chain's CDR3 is CASSSANNEQFF. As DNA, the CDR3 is TGTGCCAGCAGTTCTGCTAACAATGAGCAGTTCTTC.

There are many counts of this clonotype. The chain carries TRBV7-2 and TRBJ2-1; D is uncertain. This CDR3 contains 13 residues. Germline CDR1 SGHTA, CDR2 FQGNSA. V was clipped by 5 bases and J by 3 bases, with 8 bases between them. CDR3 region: CASSRWDYNEQFF. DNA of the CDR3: TGTGCCAGCAGCCGGTGGGACTACAATGAGCAGTTCTTC.

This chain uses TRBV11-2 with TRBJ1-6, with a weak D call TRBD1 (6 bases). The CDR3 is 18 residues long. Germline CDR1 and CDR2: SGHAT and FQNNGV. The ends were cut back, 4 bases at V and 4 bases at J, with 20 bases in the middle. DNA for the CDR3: TGTGCCAGCAGCTCAACAGGGAAACATAATTTTTATAATTCACCCCTCCACTTT. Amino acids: CASSSTGKHNFYNSPLHF.

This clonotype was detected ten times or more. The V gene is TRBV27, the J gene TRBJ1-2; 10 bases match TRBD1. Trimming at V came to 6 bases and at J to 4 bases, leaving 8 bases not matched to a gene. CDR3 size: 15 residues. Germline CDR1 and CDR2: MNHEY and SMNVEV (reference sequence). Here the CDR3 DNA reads TGTGCCAGCAGACCCGGGACAGGGGCCCCCTATGGCTACACCTTC. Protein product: CASRPGTGAPYGYTF.

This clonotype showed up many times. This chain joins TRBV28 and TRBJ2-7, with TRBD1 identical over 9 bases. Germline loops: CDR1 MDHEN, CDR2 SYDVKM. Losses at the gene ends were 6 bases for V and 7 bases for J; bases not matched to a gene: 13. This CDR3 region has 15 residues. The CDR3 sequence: CASSLGGTGTWEQYF. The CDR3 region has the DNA TGTGCCAGCAGCCTCGGGGGGACAGGGACGTGGGAGCAGTACTTC.

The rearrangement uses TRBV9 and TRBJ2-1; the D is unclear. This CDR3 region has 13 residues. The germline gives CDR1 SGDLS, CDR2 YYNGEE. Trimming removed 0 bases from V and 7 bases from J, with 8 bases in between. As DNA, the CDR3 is TGTGCCAGCAGCGTAGACCGGTGGAATGAGCAGTTCTTC. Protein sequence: CASSVDRWNEQFF.

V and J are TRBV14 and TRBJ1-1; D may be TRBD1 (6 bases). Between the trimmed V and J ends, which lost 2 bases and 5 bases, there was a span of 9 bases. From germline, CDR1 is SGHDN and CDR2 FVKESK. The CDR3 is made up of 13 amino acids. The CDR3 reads CASSQRGMTEAFF. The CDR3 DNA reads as TGTGCCAGCAGCCAAAGGGGGATGACTGAAGCTTTCTTT.